This T cell receptor beta chain was found in a study of Ad26.COV2.S vaccination and SARS-CoV-2 variants. Findings and caveats of the study: People who got the vaccine or the placebo had similar non-spike TCR breadth.

This clone was detected a few times. The antigen is not known. The trim removed 4 bases at V and 12 bases at J, leaving 9 bases unmatched. Germline CDR1 SGHNT, CDR2 YYREEE (reference sequence). The CDR3 is made up of 15 amino acids. The repertoire was sequenced with immunoSEQ multiplex PCR; TCRdb's copy has only in-frame clones and lacks some. The sample includes around 270,000 clones, around nine tenths of them seen just once. The treatment denotes: some 19 received Ad26.COV2.S at low or high dose, single or two shots; several received placebo; per-sample allocation not given. Sampling took place 63 days after the first vaccine or placebo injection.

Specimen: peripheral blood, collected in a trial of Ad26.COV2.S vaccine versus placebo. The receptor was derived from a person between 18 and 65 years old who received the Ad26.COV2.S COVID-19 vaccine or a placebo. The chain is built from TRBV5-4 and TRBJ2-3, with TRBD2 matching over 15 bases. The CDR3 bases are TGTGCCAGCAGCCCTCGGACTAGCGGGGGGGTTTCCCAGTATTTT. Translation: CASSPRTSGGVSQYF.